This is a list of T cell receptor beta chains from one sample in a study of long-term antiretroviral therapy in people with HIV. The table came from immunoSEQ multiplex PCR; TCRdb's copy has only in-frame clones and leaves some out. The table lists 20,000 to 25,000 clones, almost 85% of them singletons. Sequences were derived from unsorted PBMCs, sampled 0.3 years after starting antiretroviral therapy. The receptors were gathered from a man aged 45 to 65 with HIV. Both conserved end residues are part of each CDR3. The order of the fields is J gene, CDR3 length, D gene, clone size, V gene, CDR3 protein, CDR3 DNA. D genes are given only for firm matches. Clone size is not always given. Where it is, it says once, few, many or a class for expanded clones.

J: TRBJ2-7; length: 15; D: TRBD2; size: once; V: TRBV6-5; CDR3: CASSWTSGSPYEQYF; DNA: TGTGCCAGCAGTTGGACTAGCGGGAGCCCTTACGAGCAGTACTTC
J: TRBJ2-2; length: 18; D: TRBD2; size: .; V: TRBV11-3; CDR3: CASSAYPGVAGDTGELFF; DNA: TGTGCCAGCAGCGCATATCCGGGGGTAGCGGGAGACACCGGGGAGCTGTTTTTT
J: TRBJ1-2; length: 13; D: .; size: .; V: TRBV6-1; CDR3: CASSEGRPYGYTF; DNA: TGTGCCAGCAGTGAAGGCAGGCCTTATGGCTACACCTTC
J: TRBJ1-2; length: 14; D: .; size: .; V: TRBV14; CDR3: CASSQGAGAGGYTF; DNA: TGTGCCAGCAGCCAAGGCGCAGGGGCAGGGGGCTACACCTTC
J: TRBJ2-1; length: 18; D: TRBD2; size: .; V: TRBV27; CDR3: CASSLGLAAFLNYNEQFF; DNA: TGTGCCAGCAGTTTAGGGCTAGCGGCTTTTCTCAACTACAATGAGCAGTTCTTC
J: TRBJ1-2; length: 18; D: .; size: .; V: TRBV10-2; CDR3: CASSESRGNREADYGYTF; DNA: TGCGCCAGCAGTGAGTCGAGGGGAAACAGGGAGGCCGACTATGGCTACACCTTC
J: TRBJ1-2; length: 13; D: .; size: once; V: TRBV6-5; CDR3: CASSTGTNYGYTF; DNA: TGTGCCAGCAGCACAGGGACAAACTATGGCTACACCTTC
J: TRBJ1-3; length: 15; D: TRBD1; size: .; V: TRBV2; CDR3: CASSDGTGPGNTIYF; DNA: TGTGCCAGCAGCGACGGGACAGGCCCTGGAAACACCATATATTTT
J: TRBJ2-5; length: 15; D: .; size: .; V: TRBV28; CDR3: CASSFRDGDQETQYF; DNA: TGTGCCAGCAGTTTCCGGGACGGGGACCAAGAGACCCAGTACTTC
J: TRBJ1-3; length: 15; D: TRBD1; size: .; V: TRBV7-9; CDR3: CASSFGQGTGNTIYF; DNA: TGTGCCAGCAGCTTTGGACAGGGGACTGGAAACACCATATATTTT
J: TRBJ1-2; length: 12; D: .; size: few; V: TRBV6-5; CDR3: CASSRGRYGYTF; DNA: TGTGCCAGCAGTCGGGGACGGTATGGCTACACCTTC
J: TRBJ2-1; length: 15; D: .; size: .; V: TRBV9; CDR3: CASSLRPRGYNEQFF; DNA: TGTGCCAGCAGCCTGCGACCGAGGGGCTACAATGAGCAGTTCTTC
J: TRBJ2-7; length: 14; D: .; size: .; V: TRBV19; CDR3: CASSIERTHYEQYF; DNA: TGTGCCAGTAGTATAGAGCGAACCCACTACGAGCAGTACTTC
J: TRBJ2-2; length: 13; D: .; size: few; V: TRBV19; CDR3: CASSRHPTGELFF; DNA: TGTGCCAGTAGTAGACATCCCACCGGGGAGCTGTTTTTT
J: TRBJ2-7; length: 15; D: .; size: .; V: TRBV4-3; CDR3: CASSQDTGNPYEQYF; DNA: TGCGCCAGCAGCCAAGATACCGGGAACCCCTACGAGCAGTACTTC
J: TRBJ2-3; length: 13; D: .; size: .; V: TRBV18; CDR3: CASSPEGTDTQYF; DNA: TGTGCCAGCTCACCCGAAGGCACAGATACGCAGTATTTT
J: TRBJ2-1; length: 14; D: .; size: .; V: TRBV11-2; CDR3: CASSSPGLGSEQFF; DNA: TGTGCCAGCAGCTCCCCGGGCCTGGGCAGTGAGCAGTTCTTC
J: TRBJ2-3; length: 16; D: .; size: .; V: TRBV7-9; CDR3: CASSVKIVTTRDTQYF; DNA: TGTGCCAGCAGCGTCAAGATAGTAACCACACGAGATACGCAGTATTTT
J: TRBJ1-1; length: 13; D: .; size: .; V: TRBV4-3; CDR3: CASARTLNTEAFF; DNA: TGCGCCAGCGCACGGACCCTGAACACTGAAGCTTTCTTT
J: TRBJ1-2; length: 16; D: .; size: .; V: TRBV2; CDR3: CASSIGQQLFNYGYTF; DNA: TGTGCCAGCAGTATCGGACAGCAACTTTTTAACTATGGCTACACCTTC
J: TRBJ2-1; length: 12; D: .; size: once; V: TRBV7-3; CDR3: CASSLSWSEQFF; DNA: TGTGCCAGCAGCTTAAGCTGGAGTGAGCAGTTCTTC
J: TRBJ2-7; length: 12; D: .; size: .; V: TRBV11-1; CDR3: CASSLSGYEQYF; DNA: TGTGCCAGCAGCCTCTCGGGCTACGAGCAGTACTTC
J: TRBJ1-5; length: 15; D: TRBD1; size: .; V: TRBV6-6; CDR3: CASSYSEQGNQPQHF; DNA: TGTGCCAGCAGTTACTCGGAACAGGGGAATCAGCCCCAGCATTTT
J: TRBJ1-1; length: 13; D: .; size: .; V: TRBV27; CDR3: CASSLVAKSEAFF; DNA: TGTGCCAGCAGTTTGGTAGCCAAATCAGAAGCTTTCTTT
J: TRBJ1-3; length: 14; D: .; size: .; V: TRBV28; CDR3: CASSSKTGGNTIYF; DNA: TGTGCCAGCAGTTCGAAGACGGGTGGAAACACCATATATTTT
J: TRBJ2-7; length: 13; D: .; size: few; V: TRBV6-6; CDR3: CATEPGRNYEQYF; DNA: TGTGCCACCGAACCGGGACGCAACTACGAGCAGTACTTC
J: TRBJ2-7; length: 15; D: .; size: once; V: TRBV5-5; CDR3: CASSQTRGSSYEQYF; DNA: TGTGCCAGCAGCCAGACTAGGGGAAGCTCCTACGAGCAGTACTTC
J: TRBJ2-5; length: 14; D: TRBD1; size: .; V: TRBV5-6; CDR3: CASSSRDRRETQYF; DNA: TGTGCCAGCAGCTCCCGGGACAGGCGGGAGACCCAGTACTTC
J: TRBJ1-5; length: 13; D: TRBD1; size: .; V: TRBV30; CDR3: CAWRDRGNQPQHF; DNA: TGTGCCTGGAGGGACAGGGGTAACCAGCCCCAGCATTTT
J: TRBJ1-5; length: 15; D: .; size: .; V: TRBV7-9; CDR3: CASSVGQISNQPQHF; DNA: TGTGCCAGCAGCGTTGGACAAATTAGCAATCAGCCCCAGCATTTT
J: TRBJ1-4; length: 12; D: .; size: .; V: TRBV2; CDR3: CASSDVGEKLFF; DNA: TGTGCCAGCAGTGATGTGGGCGAAAAACTGTTTTTT
J: TRBJ2-7; length: 13; D: TRBD1; size: .; V: TRBV30; CDR3: CACRRDRDYEQYF; DNA: TGTGCCTGCCGCCGGGACAGGGACTACGAGCAGTACTTC
J: TRBJ2-7; length: 14; D: TRBD2; size: .; V: TRBV6-6; CDR3: CASSPTSGRDEQYF; DNA: TGTGCCAGCAGCCCTACTAGCGGGAGGGACGAGCAGTACTTC
J: TRBJ1-4; length: 17; D: .; size: .; V: TRBV18; CDR3: CASSPWRGLGAEEKLFF; DNA: TGTGCCAGCTCACCATGGCGGGGCCTCGGGGCGGAGGAAAAACTGTTTTTT
J: TRBJ1-1; length: 10; D: .; size: .; V: TRBV2; CDR3: CASISGEAFF; DNA: TGTGCCAGCATCTCGGGCGAAGCTTTCTTT
J: TRBJ1-2; length: 13; D: .; size: few; V: TRBV27; CDR3: CASSLIGGYGYTF; DNA: TGTGCCAGCTCGCTCATCGGGGGTTATGGCTACACCTTC
J: TRBJ2-7; length: 16; D: TRBD2; size: .; V: TRBV6-6; CDR3: CASRRLAGGSSYEQYF; DNA: TGTGCCAGCAGACGACTAGCGGGAGGTTCATCCTACGAGCAGTACTTC
J: TRBJ2-5; length: 19; D: TRBD2; size: .; V: TRBV28; CDR3: CASSLQGFGLAGDQETQYF; DNA: TGTGCCAGCAGTTTACAGGGTTTTGGACTAGCGGGAGACCAAGAGACCCAGTACTTC
J: TRBJ2-5; length: 14; D: .; size: .; V: TRBV2; CDR3: CASSGPLRQETQYF; DNA: TGTGCCAGCAGTGGACCACTACGTCAAGAGACCCAGTACTTC
J: TRBJ1-6; length: 17; D: TRBD1; size: .; V: TRBV4-1; CDR3: CASSRVGRDRGNSPLHF; DNA: TGCGCCAGCAGCCGAGTTGGGCGGGACAGGGGTAATTCACCCCTCCACTTT
J: TRBJ1-5; length: 13; D: .; size: once; V: TRBV15; CDR3: CATSRVSNQPQHF; DNA: TGTGCCACCAGCAGAGTGAGTAATCAGCCCCAGCATTTT
J: TRBJ1-1; length: 13; D: .; size: .; V: TRBV19; CDR3: CASSSPLRTEAFF; DNA: TGTGCCAGTAGTTCGCCGCTGAGGACTGAAGCTTTCTTT
J: TRBJ2-3; length: 14; D: TRBD2; size: .; V: TRBV11-1; CDR3: CASSRGGSTDTQYF; DNA: TGTGCCAGCAGCCGCGGGGGAAGCACAGATACGCAGTATTTT
J: TRBJ1-3; length: 15; D: .; size: .; V: TRBV27; CDR3: CASSPLGSARNTIYF; DNA: TGTGCCAGCAGTCCACTGGGGAGCGCTAGAAACACCATATATTTT
J: TRBJ2-1; length: 17; D: TRBD2; size: medium-sized; V: TRBV18; CDR3: CASSPVTSGGASNEQFF; DNA: TGTGCCAGCTCACCGGTGACTAGCGGGGGGGCTAGTAATGAGCAGTTCTTC
J: TRBJ2-1; length: 10; D: .; size: .; V: TRBV7-9; CDR3: CASSPNEQFF; DNA: TGTGCCAGCAGCCCTAATGAGCAGTTCTTC
J: TRBJ1-2; length: 15; D: .; size: .; V: TRBV12-5; CDR3: CASGLPRVPNYGYTF; DNA: TGTGCTAGTGGTTTGCCAAGGGTCCCTAACTATGGCTACACCTTC
J: TRBJ1-2; length: 15; D: .; size: .; V: TRBV21-1; CDR3: CASSKRRGTFYGYTF; DNA: TGTGCCAGCAGCAAAAGGAGAGGCACCTTCTATGGCTACACCTTC
J: TRBJ2-1; length: 16; D: TRBD2; size: .; V: TRBV18; CDR3: CASSPAGTRIGNEQFF; DNA: TGTGCCAGCTCACCGGCCGGGACTAGAATAGGCAATGAGCAGTTCTTC
J: TRBJ2-1; length: 14; D: .; size: .; V: TRBV27; CDR3: CASSSAGSYNEQFF; DNA: TGTGCCAGCAGTTCAGCGGGCTCCTACAATGAGCAGTTCTTC
J: TRBJ1-2; length: 15; D: .; size: .; V: TRBV5-1; CDR3: CASSLGFSDDYGYTF; DNA: TGCGCCAGCAGCTTGGGTTTTAGCGATGACTATGGCTACACCTTC
J: TRBJ2-2; length: 15; D: .; size: few; V: TRBV10-1; CDR3: CASSDRRMNTGELFF; DNA: TGCGCCAGCAGTGACCGTCGGATGAACACCGGGGAGCTGTTTTTT